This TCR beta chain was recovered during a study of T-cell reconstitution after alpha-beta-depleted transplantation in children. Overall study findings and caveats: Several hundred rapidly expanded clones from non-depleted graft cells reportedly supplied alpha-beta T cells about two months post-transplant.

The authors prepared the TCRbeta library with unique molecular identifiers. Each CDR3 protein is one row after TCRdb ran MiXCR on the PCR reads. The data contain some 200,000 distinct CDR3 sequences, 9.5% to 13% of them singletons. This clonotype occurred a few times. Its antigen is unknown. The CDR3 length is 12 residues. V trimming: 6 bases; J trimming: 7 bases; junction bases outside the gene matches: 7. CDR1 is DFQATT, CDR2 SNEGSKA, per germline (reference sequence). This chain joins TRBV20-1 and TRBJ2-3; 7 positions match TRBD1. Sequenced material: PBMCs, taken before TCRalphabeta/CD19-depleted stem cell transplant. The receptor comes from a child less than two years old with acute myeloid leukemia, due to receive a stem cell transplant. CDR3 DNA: TGCAGTGCCACAGGGGTAGGACATACGCAGTATTTT. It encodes CSATGVGHTQYF.